This T cell receptor beta chain is from a study of spatial heterogeneity in lung cancer. Documented time point: sample taken at primary tumor resection. This clonotype has ten or more counts. Trimming took 2 bases from V and 0 from J, leaving 10 bases between them. The CDR3 has 15 residues. CDR1 and CDR2 from the germline V gene are MNHEY and SVGEGT. MiXCR, run by TCRdb on the 5' RACE reads, gives a single entry per CDR3 protein. The sample records tens of thousands of distinct CDR3 sequences, around 13% being singletons. The input for sequencing was PBMCs, taken at surgery. This chain joins TRBV6-2 or TRBV6-3 and TRBJ1-2; D not resolved. The clonotype comes from a male donor with early-stage non-small cell lung cancer. The CDR3 region has the DNA TGTGCCAGCAGTTACATCGTTTCAGCTAACTATGGCTACACCTTC. Amino acids: CASSYIVSANYGYTF.